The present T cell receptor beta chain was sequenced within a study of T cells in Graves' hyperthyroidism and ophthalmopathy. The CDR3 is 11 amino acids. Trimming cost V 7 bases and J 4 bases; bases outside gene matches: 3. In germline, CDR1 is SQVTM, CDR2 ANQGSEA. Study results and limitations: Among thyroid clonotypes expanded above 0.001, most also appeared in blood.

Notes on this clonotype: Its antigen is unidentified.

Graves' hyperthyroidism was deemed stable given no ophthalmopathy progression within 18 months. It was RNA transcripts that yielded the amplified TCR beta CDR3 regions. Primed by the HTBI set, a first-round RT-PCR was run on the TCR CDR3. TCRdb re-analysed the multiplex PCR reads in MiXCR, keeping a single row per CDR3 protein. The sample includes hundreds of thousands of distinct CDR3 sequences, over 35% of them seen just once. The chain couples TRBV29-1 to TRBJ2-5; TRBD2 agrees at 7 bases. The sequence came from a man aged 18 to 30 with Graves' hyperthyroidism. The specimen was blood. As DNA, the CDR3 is TGCAGCGGGGGCGGGGGAGAGACCCAGTACTTC. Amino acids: CSGGGGETQYF. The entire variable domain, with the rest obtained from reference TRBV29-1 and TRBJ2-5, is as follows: SAVISQKPSRDICQRGTSLTIQCQVDSQVTMMFWYRQQPGQSLTLIATANQGSEATYESGFVIDKFPISRPNLTFSTLTVSNMSPEDSSIYLCSGGGGETQYFGPGTRLLVL.